This T cell receptor beta chain was profiled in a study of cytomegalovirus exposure and HLA in healthy donors. The PCR had 60 Vbeta and 13 Jbeta primers. Repertoires were generated with immunoSEQ multiplex PCR, while TCRdb's copy carries only in-frame clones and drops some. This sample's clone table lists roughly 51,000 clones. This CDR3 comprises 14 residues. V lost 2 bases and J 3 bases, leaving 10 bases between the germline ends. In germline, CDR1 is SGDLS, CDR2 YYNGEE. The sample taken for sequencing was PBMCs. V gene TRBV9 combines with J gene TRBJ2-3; no clear D. The clonotype originates from a woman between 35 and 50 years old in good health and CMV-seronegative. The CDR3 loop is CASSVAQATDTQYF. CDR3 coding DNA: TGTGCCAGCAGCGTTGCCCAGGCGACAGATACGCAGTATTTT. Filled out from reference TRBV9 and TRBJ2-3, the complete variable domain reads DSGVTQTPKHLITATGQRVTLRCSPRSGDLSVYWYQQSLDQGLQFLIQYYNGEERAKGNILERFSAQQFPDLHSELNLSSLELGDSALYFCASSVAQATDTQYFGPGTRLTVL.